A single sample is the source of the 18 T cell receptor beta chains below, sequenced in a study of shared clonotypes between healthy human individuals. TCRdb's copy holds only in-frame clones and misses some; the assay was immunoSEQ multiplex PCR. This table has roughly 2,000,000 clones, just over 90% appearing once. CD45RO negativity and positive selection for CCR7 defined naive CD8 cells, a population that excluded terminally differentiated effector memory CD45RA+ cells. The specimen sequenced was naive CD8+ T cells from PBMCs. All receptors come from a man aged 18-30 years in good health. Some clones in this sample may be carry-over from other donors' samples.

This chain joins TRBV29-1 and TRBJ2-7, with D possibly TRBD2 on 6 matching bases. The CDR3 contains 13 residues. The V gene lost 4 bases and the J gene lost 4 bases, with 14 bases spanning the gap. The germline CDR1 and CDR2 sequences are SQVTM and ANQGSEA. The CDR3: CSVVWQGGYEQYF. The CDR3 coding sequence is TGCAGCGTTGTTTGGCAGGGAGGATACGAGCAGTACTTC.

The genes are TRBV28 and TRBJ2-3; 8 bases align to TRBD2. This CDR3 is built from 18 residues. V lost 4 bases, J lost 6 bases, and 18 bases stayed unmatched. Germline values: CDR1 MDHEN, CDR2 SYDVKM. The CDR3 nucleotides read TGTGCCAGCAGTTCCCGGGAGCCGGGACTAGGGATTGGGGATACGCAGTATTTT. Protein product: CASSSREPGLGIGDTQYF.

This clone was seen a single time. This chain links TRBV2 with TRBJ2-1, with D possibly TRBD2 on 5 matching bases. Germline CDR1 SNHLY, CDR2 FYNNEI. Trimming took 10 bases from V and 7 from J, leaving 26 bases between them. The CDR3 totals 16 residues. For the CDR3, the DNA is TGTGCCACTCCCGACCGCCCCCGACTAAACACAAATGAGCAGTTCTTC. Amino acid sequence: CATPDRPRLNTNEQFF.

The rearrangement links TRBV10-1 to TRBJ2-1, with D possibly TRBD1 on 5 matching bases. V shed 4 bases and J shed 7 bases, with 8 bases lying between them. This CDR3 is 12 amino acids long. Germline CDR1 is WNHNN and CDR2 is SYGVQD (reference sequence). The CDR3 protein is CASSGRANEQFF. The CDR3 nucleotides are TGCGCCAGCAGTGGCAGGGCGAATGAGCAGTTCTTC.

The CDR3 sequence: CASRHGRQDEAFF. The CDR3 coding sequence is TGTGCCAGCAGGCACGGAAGACAGGATGAAGCTTTCTTT. The rearrangement links TRBV7-2 to TRBJ1-1; maybe TRBD1 (6 bases). Trimming took 6 bases from V and 7 from J, leaving 15 bases between them. The CDR3 has 13 amino acids. In germline, CDR1 is SGHTA, CDR2 FQGNSA.

The genes are TRBV27 and TRBJ2-7, with 8 bases that match TRBD2. The junction had 6 bases not matched to a gene; V was cut back by 3 bases and J by 2 bases. Per the germline V gene, CDR1 is MNHEY and CDR2 is SMNVEV (reference sequence). The CDR3 consists of 15 residues. CDR3 loop: CASSFLAGLAYEQYF. The DNA of the CDR3 is TGTGCCAGCAGTTTCTTAGCGGGGCTGGCCTACGAGCAGTACTTC.

This sequence joins TRBV5-4 and TRBJ2-1, with TRBD2 identical over 8 bases. V shed 3 bases and J 2 bases; nucleotides not matched to a gene: 7. The CDR3 extends over 16 amino acids. CDR1 is SGHNT and CDR2 is YYREEE in the germline V gene (reference sequence). This chain's CDR3 is CASSSLGGGTYNEQFF. The CDR3, as DNA: TGTGCCAGCAGCTCCCTGGGCGGGGGGACCTACAATGAGCAGTTCTTC. The variable domain in full, with the rest retrieved from reference TRBV5-4 and TRBJ2-1, is ETGVTQSPTHLIKTRGQQVTLRCSSQSGHNTVSWYQQALGQGPQFIFQYYREEENGRGNFPPRFSGLQFPNYSSELNVNALELDDSALYLCASSSLGGGTYNEQFFGPGTRLTVL.

The rearrangement uses TRBV4-3 and TRBJ2-2; D is possibly TRBD1 or TRBD2 (6 bases each). V was pared by 4 bases and J by 1 base, with 25 bases between. The CDR3 totals 20 residues. CDR1 LGHNA and CDR2 YSLEER come from the germline V gene. CDR3 in amino acids: CASSPGTYEWGGENTGELFF. The DNA of the CDR3 is TGCGCCAGCAGCCCGGGGACATATGAATGGGGCGGGGAGAACACCGGGGAGCTGTTTTTT.

This chain links TRBV10-3 with TRBJ2-6, with D possibly matching TRBD2 (6 bases). V lost 6 bases and J lost 0, with 18 bases in between. Germline CDR1 reads ENHRY; CDR2 reads SYGVKD. The CDR3 is 18 amino acids. The CDR3 sequence is CAIRGGRDGFSGANVLTF. CDR3 nucleotide sequence: TGTGCCATCAGGGGAGGCAGGGACGGATTCTCTGGGGCCAACGTCCTGACTTTC.

The chain links TRBV14 to TRBJ2-7; 10 positions agree with TRBD2. Germline V gene sequence: CDR1 SGHDN, CDR2 FVKESK. CDR3 length equals 16 residues. V trimming: 3 bases; J trimming: 2 bases; junction bases outside the gene matches: 7. CDR3 sequence reads: CASSHRTSGPTYEQYF. CDR3 DNA sequence: TGTGCCAGCAGCCACCGGACTAGCGGACCGACCTACGAGCAGTACTTC.

The chain carries TRBV7-9 and TRBJ2-2; possible D gene TRBD2, 6 bases. CDR3 length: 14 residues. CDR1 is SEHNR, CDR2 FQNEAQ, per germline (reference sequence). V dropped 5 bases and J dropped 9 bases, with 16 bases sitting between them. The chain's CDR3 is CASSRSGLGWELFF. CDR3 sequence (DNA): TGTGCCAGCAGCCGTTCGGGACTCGGATGGGAGCTGTTTTTT.

This sequence joins TRBV15 and TRBJ1-2, with D uncertain. This CDR3 has 16 amino acids. In germline, CDR1 is LNHNV, CDR2 YYDKDF (reference sequence). The V and J ends lost 0 bases and 1 base respectively, with 12 bases between them. The CDR3 here is CATSRDWSADNYGYTF. CDR3 DNA sequence: TGTGCCACCAGCAGAGATTGGTCAGCTGATAACTATGGCTACACCTTC.

The chain recombines TRBV6-1 with TRBJ2-3; D possibly corresponds to TRBD2 (6 bases). The CDR3 sequence is 16 residues long. The germline CDR1 and CDR2 sequences are MNHNS and SASEGT. Between the trimmed V and J ends, which lost 3 bases and 8 bases, there was a span of 21 bases. The CDR3 coding sequence is TGTGCCAGCAGTGAGCGTCCCCGACAGCGAGCGGGTACGCAGTATTTT. As protein: CASSERPRQRAGTQYF.

The table lists this clone with a few counts. The V call is TRBV28, the J call TRBJ1-1; D is undetermined. There are 13 residues in the CDR3. Germline-derived CDR1 and CDR2 are MDHEN and SYDVKM. Trimming left V 4 bases short and J 6 bases short, with 12 bases between. CDR3 coding DNA: TGTGCCAGCAGTTCCCCCCCGGTGGCTGAAGCTTTCTTT. Protein: CASSSPPVAEAFF.

This clone was seen a single time. This chain connects TRBV29-1 to TRBJ2-2; TRBD1 matches at 7 bases. The CDR3 length is 15 residues. From germline, CDR1 is SQVTM and CDR2 ANQGSEA. V lost 6 bases, J lost 5 bases, and 12 bases stayed unmatched. The CDR3 sequence: CSVVRGGEGTGELFF. The CDR3 nucleotides are TGCAGCGTAGTCAGAGGGGGCGAGGGGACCGGGGAGCTGTTTTTT.

The chain couples TRBV18 to TRBJ2-7; the D gene is possibly TRBD1 (6 bases). Germline V gene lookup returns CDR1 KGHSH and CDR2 LQKENI. The CDR3 has 16 amino acids. Trimming shortened V by 0 bases and J by 1 base, and 13 bases separated the two germline ends. The CDR3 region is CASSPPAGVHSYEQYF. The DNA for the CDR3 is TGTGCCAGCTCACCACCTGCAGGGGTGCATTCCTACGAGCAGTACTTC.

This clone was seen a handful of times. The chain recombines TRBV30 with TRBJ1-1, with 9 bases that match TRBD1. This CDR3 is built from 14 residues. V lost 7 bases to trimming and J lost 0 bases; unmatched junction nucleotides: 6. The germline gives CDR1 GTSNPN, CDR2 SVGIG (reference sequence). This CDR3 reads CALGQGPLNTEAFF. CDR3 nucleotides: TGTGCCTTAGGACAGGGGCCCTTGAACACTGAAGCTTTCTTT. Based on the CDR3 plus reference TRBV30 and TRBJ1-1, the full variable domain is SQTIHQWPATLVQPVGSPLSLECTVEGTSNPNLYWYRQAAGRGLQLLFYSVGIGQISSEVPQNLSASRPQDRQFILSSKKLLLSDSGFYLCALGQGPLNTEAFFGQGTRLTVV.

This clone was detected only once. The CDR3 region is CASSTGLAGSNQPQHF. The CDR3 DNA is TGTGCCAGCAGCACGGGTTTGGCAGGGAGCAATCAGCCCCAGCATTTT. The rearrangement uses TRBV7-8 and TRBJ1-5; a weak D match, TRBD1 (5 bases). The V and J ends lost 5 bases and 1 base respectively, with 15 bases between them. The CDR3 loop spans 16 amino acids. Germline CDR1 reads SGHVS; CDR2 reads FQNEAQ.